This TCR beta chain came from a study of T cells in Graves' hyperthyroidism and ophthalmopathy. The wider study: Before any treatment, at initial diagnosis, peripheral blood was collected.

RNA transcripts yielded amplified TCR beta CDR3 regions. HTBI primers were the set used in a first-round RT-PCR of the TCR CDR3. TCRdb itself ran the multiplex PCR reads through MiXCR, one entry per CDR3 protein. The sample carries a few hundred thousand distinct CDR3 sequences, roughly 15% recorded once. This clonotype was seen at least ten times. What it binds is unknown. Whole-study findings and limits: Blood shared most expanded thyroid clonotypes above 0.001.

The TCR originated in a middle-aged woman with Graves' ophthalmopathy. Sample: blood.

CDR3 nucleotides: TGTGCCACCAGTGATCCAATATCCAAGTCGGAGACCCAGTACTTC. Its protein is CATSDPISKSETQYF. The chain couples TRBV24-1 to TRBJ2-5, with D unclear. The CDR3 runs to 15 residues. V shed 3 bases and J shed 5 bases, with 15 bases lying between them. Germline values: CDR1 KGHDR, CDR2 SFDVKD.